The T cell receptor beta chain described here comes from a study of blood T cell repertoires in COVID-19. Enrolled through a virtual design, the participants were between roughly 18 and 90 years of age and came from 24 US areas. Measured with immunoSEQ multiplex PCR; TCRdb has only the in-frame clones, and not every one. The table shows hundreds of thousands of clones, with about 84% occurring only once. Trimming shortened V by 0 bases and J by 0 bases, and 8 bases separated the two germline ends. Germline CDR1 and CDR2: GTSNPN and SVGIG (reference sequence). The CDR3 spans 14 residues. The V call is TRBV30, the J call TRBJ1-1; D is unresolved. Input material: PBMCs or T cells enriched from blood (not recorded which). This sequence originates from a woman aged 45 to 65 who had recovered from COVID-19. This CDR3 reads CAWSVGNLNTEAFF. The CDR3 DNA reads TGTGCCTGGAGTGTTGGCAATTTGAACACTGAAGCTTTCTTT. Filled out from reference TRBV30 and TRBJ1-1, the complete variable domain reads SQTIHQWPATLVQPVGSPLSLECTVEGTSNPNLYWYRQAAGRGLQLLFYSVGIGQISSEVPQNLSASRPQDRQFILSSKKLLLSDSGFYLCAWSVGNLNTEAFFGQGTRLTVV.